The 4 T cell receptor beta chains given below trace back to one sample, sequenced in a study of blood T cell repertoires in COVID-19 (dated by TCRdb to the early 2020s). The library was made by the immunoSEQ multiplex PCR assay. TCRdb mirrors the immuneACCESS table, restricted to in-frame sequences. Some clones are absent from its copies; in checked studies, under half trace to an unresolved V gene, and the reason for the others is unknown. The table for this sample lists about 150,000 clones; about 85% of them were counted only once. Of the sample, around 0.63% falls within the top ten clones. The specimen sequenced was peripheral blood. The receptors shown here come from a man aged 55 to 70 with COVID-19, enrolled during active disease.

The V call is TRBV28, the J call TRBJ2-7, with 7 nucleotides matching TRBD1. The germline gives CDR1 MDHEN, CDR2 SYDVKM. The CDR3 runs 15 residues. After removal of 5 bases from V and 4 bases from J, the junction contained 11 bases not matched to a gene. In nucleotides, the CDR3 is TGTGCCAGCAGTGACCCTCACAGGGGTGGTTACGAGCAGTACTTC. This encodes CASSDPHRGGYEQYF.

In DNA form, the CDR3 reads TGTGCCAGCAGCGGGGTGGCAGGGCAAAATCAGCCCCAGCATTTT. Protein: CASSGVAGQNQPQHF. This chain links TRBV7-2 with TRBJ1-5; perhaps TRBD1 as D (5 bases). V dropped 5 bases and J dropped 4 bases, with 15 bases sitting between them. CDR1 is SGHTA and CDR2 is FQGNSA in the germline V gene. CDR3 length equals 15 residues.

DNA of the CDR3: TGTGCCACCAGCCCCGGACAGGGGTCGTATCAGCCCCAGCATTTT. It codes for CATSPGQGSYQPQHF. The rearrangement uses TRBV15 and TRBJ1-5; TRBD1 matches at 9 bases. CDR1 LNHNV and CDR2 YYDKDF come from the germline V gene (reference sequence). There are 15 residues in the CDR3. With 5 bases clipped from V and 5 bases from J, the junction kept 7 bases outside the gene matches.

This chain joins TRBV4-1 and TRBJ1-2, with 7 bases that match TRBD1. The CDR3 runs to 16 residues. Germline CDR1 and CDR2: MGHRA and YSYEKL. After removal of 0 bases from V and 4 bases from J, the junction contained 8 bases not matched to a gene. The CDR3 region has the DNA TGCGCCAGCAGCCAAGAGGGGACAGAATCCTCCTATGGCTACACCTTC. The encoded protein is CASSQEGTESSYGYTF.